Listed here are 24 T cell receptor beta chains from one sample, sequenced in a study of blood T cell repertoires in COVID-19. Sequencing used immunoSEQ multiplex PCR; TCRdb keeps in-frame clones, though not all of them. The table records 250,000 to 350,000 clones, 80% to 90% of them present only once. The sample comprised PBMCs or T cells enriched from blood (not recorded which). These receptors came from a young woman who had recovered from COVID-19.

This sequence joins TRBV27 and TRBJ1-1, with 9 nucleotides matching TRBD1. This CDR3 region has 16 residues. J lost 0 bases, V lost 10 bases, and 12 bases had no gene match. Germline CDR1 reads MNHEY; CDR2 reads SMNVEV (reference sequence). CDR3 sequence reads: CATCAGTGNMNTEAFF. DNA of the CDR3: TGTGCCACCTGCGCCGGGACAGGGAATATGAACACTGAAGCTTTCTTT.

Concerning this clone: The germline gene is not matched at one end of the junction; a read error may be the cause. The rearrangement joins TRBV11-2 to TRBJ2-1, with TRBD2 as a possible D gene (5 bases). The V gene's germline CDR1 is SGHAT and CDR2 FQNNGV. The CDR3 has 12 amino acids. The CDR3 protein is CASSLEGGEQFF. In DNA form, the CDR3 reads TGTGCCAGCAGCCTAGAAGGAGGTGAGCAGTTCTTC.

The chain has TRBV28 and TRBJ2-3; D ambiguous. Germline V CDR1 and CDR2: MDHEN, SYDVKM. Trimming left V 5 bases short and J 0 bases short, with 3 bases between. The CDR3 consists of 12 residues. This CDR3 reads CASSLSTDTQYF. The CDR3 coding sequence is TGTGCCAGCAGTCTGAGCACAGATACGCAGTATTTT.

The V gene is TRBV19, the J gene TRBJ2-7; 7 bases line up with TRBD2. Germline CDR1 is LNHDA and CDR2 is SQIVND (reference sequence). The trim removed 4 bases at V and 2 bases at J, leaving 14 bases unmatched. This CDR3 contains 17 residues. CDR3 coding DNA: TGTGCCAGTAGTAGCTCCCTAACTAGCGACAGAACCTACGAGCAGTACTTC. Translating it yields CASSSSLTSDRTYEQYF.

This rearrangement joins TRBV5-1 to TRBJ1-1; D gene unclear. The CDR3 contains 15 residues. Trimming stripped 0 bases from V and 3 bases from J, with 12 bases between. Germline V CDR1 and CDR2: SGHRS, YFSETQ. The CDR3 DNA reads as TGCGCCAGCAGCTTGGTCCCGGGGTCGGACACTGAAGCTTTCTTT. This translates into CASSLVPGSDTEAFF.

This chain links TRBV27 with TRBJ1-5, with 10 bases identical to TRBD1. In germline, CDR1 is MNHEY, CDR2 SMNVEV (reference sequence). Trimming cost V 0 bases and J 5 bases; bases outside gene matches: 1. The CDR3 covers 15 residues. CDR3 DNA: TGTGCCAGCAGTTTATCCGGGACAGGGGATCAGCCCCAGCATTTT. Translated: CASSLSGTGDQPQHF.

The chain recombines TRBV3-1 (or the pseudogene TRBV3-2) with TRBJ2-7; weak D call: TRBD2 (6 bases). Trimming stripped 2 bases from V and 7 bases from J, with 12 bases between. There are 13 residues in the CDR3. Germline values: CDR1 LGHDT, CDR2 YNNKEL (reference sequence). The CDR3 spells CASSQSGLGEQYF. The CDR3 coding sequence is TGTGCCAGCAGCCAATCGGGACTGGGGGAGCAGTACTTC.

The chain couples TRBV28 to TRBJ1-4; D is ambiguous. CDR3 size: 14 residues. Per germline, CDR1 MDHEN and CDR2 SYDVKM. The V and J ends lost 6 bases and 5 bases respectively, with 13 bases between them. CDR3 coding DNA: TGTGCCAGCAGCCCGGGAGGGCCCAATGAAAAACTGTTTTTT. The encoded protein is CASSPGGPNEKLFF.

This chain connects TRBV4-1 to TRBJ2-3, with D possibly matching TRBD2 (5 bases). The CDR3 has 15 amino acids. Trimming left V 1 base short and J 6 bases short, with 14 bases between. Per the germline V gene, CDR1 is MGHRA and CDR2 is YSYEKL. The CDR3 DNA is TGCGCCAGCAGCCAAGGGGCGGGTGGTCTTGATACGCAGTATTTT. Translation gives CASSQGAGGLDTQYF.

CDR3 in amino acids: CASTSGGYEQYF. The CDR3 DNA follows: TGTGCCTCGACTAGCGGGGGCTACGAGCAGTACTTC. The gene calls are TRBV12-3 or TRBV12-4 and TRBJ2-7, with 12 bases aligning to TRBD2. J gave up 3 bases and V 11 bases, and 2 bases lay outside the gene matches. CDR3 length: 12 amino acids.

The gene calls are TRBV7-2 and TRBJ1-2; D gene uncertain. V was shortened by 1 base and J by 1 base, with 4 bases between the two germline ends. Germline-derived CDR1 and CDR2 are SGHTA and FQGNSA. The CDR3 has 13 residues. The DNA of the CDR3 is TGTGCCAGCAGCTTAGGAGATAACTATGGCTACACCTTC. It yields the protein CASSLGDNYGYTF.

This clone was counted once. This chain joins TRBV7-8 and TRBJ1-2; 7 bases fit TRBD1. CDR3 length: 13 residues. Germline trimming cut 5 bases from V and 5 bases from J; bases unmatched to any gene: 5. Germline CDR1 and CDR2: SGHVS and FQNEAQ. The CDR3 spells CASSRGGGYGYTF. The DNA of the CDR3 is TGTGCCAGCAGCCGAGGGGGCGGATATGGCTACACCTTC.

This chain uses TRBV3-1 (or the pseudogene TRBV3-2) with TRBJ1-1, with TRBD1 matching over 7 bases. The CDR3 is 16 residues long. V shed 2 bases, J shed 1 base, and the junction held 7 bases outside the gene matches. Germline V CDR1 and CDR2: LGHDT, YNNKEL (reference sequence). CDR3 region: CASSQQIGQANTEAFF. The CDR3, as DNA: TGTGCCAGCAGCCAACAAATTGGACAGGCGAACACTGAAGCTTTCTTT.

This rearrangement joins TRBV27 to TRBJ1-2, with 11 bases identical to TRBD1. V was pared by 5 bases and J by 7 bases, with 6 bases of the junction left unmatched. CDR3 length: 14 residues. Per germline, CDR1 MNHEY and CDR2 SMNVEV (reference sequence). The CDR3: CASSPGQGVGGYTF. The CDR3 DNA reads TGTGCCAGCAGTCCGGGACAGGGGGTGGGTGGCTACACCTTC.

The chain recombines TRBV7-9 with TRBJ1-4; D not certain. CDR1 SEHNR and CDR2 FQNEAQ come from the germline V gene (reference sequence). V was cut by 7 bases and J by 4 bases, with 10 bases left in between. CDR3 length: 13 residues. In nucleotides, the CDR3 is TGTGCCAGCAACCGCGGGAGTAATGAAAAACTGTTTTTT. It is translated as CASNRGSNEKLFF.

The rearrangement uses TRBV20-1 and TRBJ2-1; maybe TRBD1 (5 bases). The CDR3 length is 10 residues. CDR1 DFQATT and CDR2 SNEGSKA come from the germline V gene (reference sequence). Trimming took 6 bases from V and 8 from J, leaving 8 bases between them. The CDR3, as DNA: TGCAGTGCAAGGGGCTATGAGCAGTTCTTC. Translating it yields CSARGYEQFF.

The CDR3 sequence is CASSAGLAAYEQYF. For the CDR3, the DNA is TGTGCCAGCAGCGCGGGACTAGCGGCCTACGAGCAGTACTTC. V and J are TRBV9 and TRBJ2-7; 11 bases match TRBD2. J lost 2 bases, V lost 3 bases, and 1 base had no gene match. The germline V gene encodes CDR1 SGDLS and CDR2 YYNGEE. The CDR3 consists of 14 residues.

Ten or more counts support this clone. CDR3 region: CASSLLQRGGESEQFF. The CDR3 DNA follows: TGTGCCAGCAGTTTGCTTCAGCGGGGGGGCGAAAGTGAGCAGTTCTTC. The rearrangement joins TRBV28 to TRBJ2-1; 10 bases match TRBD2. The CDR3 totals 16 residues. Losses at the gene ends were 3 bases for V and 9 bases for J; bases not matched to a gene: 11. Germline lookup yields CDR1 MDHEN and CDR2 SYDVKM.

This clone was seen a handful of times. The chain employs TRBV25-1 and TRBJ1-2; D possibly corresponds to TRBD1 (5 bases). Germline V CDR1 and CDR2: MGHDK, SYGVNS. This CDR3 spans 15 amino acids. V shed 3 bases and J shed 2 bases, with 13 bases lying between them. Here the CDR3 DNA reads TGTGCCAGCAGTGATGGACACCAAGACAACTATGGCTACACCTTC. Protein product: CASSDGHQDNYGYTF.

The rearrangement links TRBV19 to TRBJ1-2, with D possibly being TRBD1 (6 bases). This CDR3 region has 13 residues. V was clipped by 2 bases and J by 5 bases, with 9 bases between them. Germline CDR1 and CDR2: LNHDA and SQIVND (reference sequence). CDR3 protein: CASSITGMYGYTF. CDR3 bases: TGTGCCAGTAGTATAACAGGGATGTATGGCTACACCTTC. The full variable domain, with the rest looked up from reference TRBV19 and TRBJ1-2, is DGGITQSPKYLFRKEGQNVTLSCEQNLNHDAMYWYRQDPGQGLRLIYYSQIVNDFQKGDIAEGYSVSREKKESFPLTVTSAQKNPTAFYLCASSITGMYGYTFGSGTRLTVV.

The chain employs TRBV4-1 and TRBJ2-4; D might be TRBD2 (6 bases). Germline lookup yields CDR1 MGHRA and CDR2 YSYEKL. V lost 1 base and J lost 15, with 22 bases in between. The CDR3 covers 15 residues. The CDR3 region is CASSQAPGVKDEVYF. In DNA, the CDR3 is TGCGCCAGCAGCCAAGCCCCGGGGGTCAAGGACGAGGTGTACTTC.

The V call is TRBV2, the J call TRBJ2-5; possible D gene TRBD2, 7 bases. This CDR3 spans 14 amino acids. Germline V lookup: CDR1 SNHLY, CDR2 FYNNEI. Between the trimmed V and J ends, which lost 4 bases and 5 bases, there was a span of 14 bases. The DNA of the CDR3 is TGTGCCAGCAGTGTGCGGGGGCTGAGGGAGACCCAGTACTTC. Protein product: CASSVRGLRETQYF.

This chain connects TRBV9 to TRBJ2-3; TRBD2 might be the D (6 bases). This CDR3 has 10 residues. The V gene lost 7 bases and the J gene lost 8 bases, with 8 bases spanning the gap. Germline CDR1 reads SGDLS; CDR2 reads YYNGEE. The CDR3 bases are TGTGCCAGCGGGGGAGGTACGCAGTATTTT. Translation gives CASGGGTQYF.

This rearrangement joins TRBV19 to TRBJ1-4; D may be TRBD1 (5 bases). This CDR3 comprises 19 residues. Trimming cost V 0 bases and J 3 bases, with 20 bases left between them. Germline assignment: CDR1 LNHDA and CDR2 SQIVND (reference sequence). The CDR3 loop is CASSIDNYFGAPANEKLFF. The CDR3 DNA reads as TGTGCCAGTAGTATAGATAACTACTTTGGGGCGCCGGCTAATGAAAAACTGTTTTTT.